These T cell receptor beta chains were read from a single sample in a study of cytomegalovirus exposure and HLA in healthy donors. Data came from immunoSEQ multiplex PCR; TCRdb stores just in-frame clones and leaves some out. The sample table sets out 100,000 to 150,000 clones. Sequences were obtained from PBMCs. These receptors were collected from a man under 40 in good health and CMV-seronegative. The CDR3 runs from the conserved cysteine through the conserved F or W. D genes are given only for firm matches.

TRBV5-1,TRBJ2-2,TRBD2,TGCGCCAGCAGCTCCGACCATCCGGGGGGTACCGGGGAGCTGTTTTTT,CASSSDHPGGTGELFF
TRBV6-1,TRBJ1-2,TRBD1,TGTGCCAGCAGTGCCGGGACAGGGGGAGATGATGGCTACACCTTC,CASSAGTGGDDGYTF
TRBV9,TRBJ2-2,.,TGTGCCAGCAGCCCACACCTGGCAGCGAACACCGGGGAGCTGTTTTTT,CASSPHLAANTGELFF
TRBV7-3,TRBJ1-3,.,TGTGCCAGCAGCTTAGAGCGTGAAGGAAACACCATATATTTT,CASSLEREGNTIYF
TRBV28,TRBJ2-3,.,TGTGCCAGCAGTACCAGTAAAGAGGTCACAGATACGCAGTATTTT,CASSTSKEVTDTQYF
TRBV27,TRBJ2-7,TRBD2,TGTGCCAGCAGCCCGGGACTAGCGGATTTTTCCTACGAGCAGTACTTC,CASSPGLADFSYEQYF
TRBV4-2,TRBJ2-1,TRBD2,TGTGCCAGCAGCCAAGTGGAGATCGGACTAGCGGGAGGAATGAATGAGCAGTTCTTC,CASSQVEIGLAGGMNEQFF
TRBV14,TRBJ2-6,.,TGTGCCAGCAGCCTTTATAGCTCTGGGGCCAACGTCCTGACTTTC,CASSLYSSGANVLTF
TRBV7-9,TRBJ1-1,TRBD1,TGTGCCAGCAGCTTAACAGGGGGGGCCACTGAAGCTTTCTTT,CASSLTGGATEAFF
TRBV9,TRBJ2-5,TRBD2,TGTGCCAGCAGCCCATCCTTAGCGGGAGATCTTCAAGAGACCCAGTACTTC,CASSPSLAGDLQETQYF
TRBV19,TRBJ2-6,.,TGTGCCAGTAGTATAAGTTCAGGGGCCGGGGCCAACGTCCTGACTTTC,CASSISSGAGANVLTF
TRBV11-2,TRBJ2-2,TRBD1,TGTGCCAGCAGCTTCAAGGGATTTTCCGGGACAGCCACCGGGGAGCTGTTTTTT,CASSFKGFSGTATGELFF
TRBV18,TRBJ1-2,.,TGTGCCAGCTCACCACCAGGCCAGGGCCGAGCTAACTATGGCTACACCTTC,CASSPPGQGRANYGYTF
TRBV30,TRBJ2-3,TRBD2,TGTGCCTGGAGTAGCCTAGCGGGAGGGCCAGATACGCAGTATTTT,CAWSSLAGGPDTQYF
TRBV7-9,TRBJ1-1,TRBD1,TGTGCCAGCAGTTGGGACAGAGTGATGAACACTGAAGCTTTCTTT,CASSWDRVMNTEAFF
TRBV19,TRBJ1-2,.,TGTGCCAGTAGTATCGCCAGGTTACAAGGTGGCTACACCTTC,CASSIARLQGGYTF
TRBV19,TRBJ2-7,.,TGTGCCAGTAGTCCGGGGGTCTCCTACGAGCAGTACTTC,CASSPGVSYEQYF
TRBV21-1,TRBJ2-7,.,TGTGCCAGCACCCTAACCCAGGGACAGGGTTTAAGTTGGCAGTACTTC,CASTLTQGQGLSWQYF
TRBV28,TRBJ1-2,TRBD1,TGTGCCAGCAGTCCCGGGACAGGGATGGACTATGGCTACACCTTC,CASSPGTGMDYGYTF
TRBV4-1,TRBJ2-1,TRBD2,TGCGCCAGCAGCCAAGTATGGCTAGCGGGAGTAAATGAGCAGTTCTTC,CASSQVWLAGVNEQFF
TRBV4-1,TRBJ1-5,TRBD1,TGCGCCAGCAGCCAAGGACAGGGTTTTGGGCCCCAGCATTTT,CASSQGQGFGPQHF
TRBV19,TRBJ1-1,.,TGTGCCAGCTACAGGGACGGGAACACTGAAGCTTTCTTT,CASYRDGNTEAFF
TRBV28,TRBJ1-3,TRBD1,TGTGCTAGCAGTACCGCCGGGACAGAAAACTCTGGAAACACCATATATTTT,CASSTAGTENSGNTIYF
TRBV27,TRBJ2-3,.,TGTGCCAGCAGCCTTAAAGCGGACGGCACAGATACGCAGTATTTT,CASSLKADGTDTQYF
TRBV7-3,TRBJ2-1,TRBD2,TGTGCCAGCAGCCCCCAGCGGGGGGGAGGTGAGCAGTTCTTC,CASSPQRGGGEQFF
TRBV1,TRBJ1-6,.,TGCACCAGCAGCCAAGCCGGGAGCCCGGACAACGGGAATTCACCCCTCCACTTT,CTSSQAGSPDNGNSPLHF
TRBV4-2,TRBJ1-4,.,TGTGCCAGCAGCCAAGACCCTCCGGGATCAGTCAATGAAAAACTGTTTTTT,CASSQDPPGSVNEKLFF
TRBV5-1,TRBJ2-4,TRBD1,TGCGCCAGCAGCTTGGGGACAGGTTACTTAGCCAAAAACATTCAGTACTTC,CASSLGTGYLAKNIQYF
TRBV9,TRBJ2-1,.,TGTGCCAGCAGCGCCGGGATCTACAATGAGCAGTTCTTC,CASSAGIYNEQFF
TRBV6-5,TRBJ1-1,.,TGTGCCAGCAGTTACCTCGGACAGTCGGAAGCTTTCTTT,CASSYLGQSEAFF
TRBV18,TRBJ2-7,TRBD1,TGTGCCAGCTCACCGTCAACAGGGGTCGAGCAGTACTTC,CASSPSTGVEQYF
TRBV4-1,TRBJ2-1,.,TGCGCCAGCAGCCAAGGGCAGGGATTGAACAATGAGCAGTTCTTC,CASSQGQGLNNEQFF